This T cell receptor (beta chain) comes out of a study of blood T cell repertoires in COVID-19. About the study: Material from acute and convalescent COVID-19 was sourced from the United States, Italy and Spain. From T cells, B-cell-depleted T cells, or PBMCs came the material, which was cDNA or gDNA.

This clone was counted a few times. This CDR3 is 17 amino acids long. Germline CDR1 and CDR2: SNHLY and FYNNEI. Trimming took off 6 bases at V and 4 bases at J, with 22 bases between the two ends. Per the study methods: Estimation of nucleated cell counts relied on the amplification of reference gene primers. TCRdb's copy holds only in-frame clones and misses some; the assay was immunoSEQ multiplex PCR. For V, J and clone size, that table is used; D and trimming come from the DNA. The sample consists of around 80,000 clones, more than 75% of them appearing once. The J gene is TRBJ1-5, the V gene TRBV2; D is possibly TRBD1 (5 bases). Sequences were obtained from peripheral blood. The TCR comes from a man at least 80 years old with active or convalescent COVID-19. CDR3 sequence: CASRIFGGTENNQPQHF. The CDR3, as DNA: TGTGCCAGCAGGATCTTCGGCGGGACGGAAAATAATCAGCCCCAGCATTTT.